The 16 T cell receptor beta chains listed next were all sequenced from one sample in a study of blood T cell repertoires in COVID-19. Here immunoSEQ multiplex PCR was the method, and the copy in TCRdb shows in-frame clones only, minus some. This repertoire shows 350,000 to 400,000 clones, roughly 91% found once; its top ten account for roughly 1.2%. Sequencing input: PBMCs or T cells enriched from blood (not recorded which). The source is a young woman who had recovered from COVID-19.

This chain links TRBV28 with TRBJ2-1, with 7 bases fitting TRBD2. The CDR3 spans 15 residues. The germline V gene encodes CDR1 MDHEN and CDR2 SYDVKM. V shed 5 bases, J shed 2 bases, and the junction held 6 bases outside the gene matches. In nucleotides, the CDR3 is TGTGCCAGCAGTATCAGCGGGGAGGCCTACAATGAGCAGTTCTTC. Its translation is CASSISGEAYNEQFF.

The genes are TRBV7-2 and TRBJ2-7; D gene uncertain. The CDR3 sequence is 15 residues long. The V end was cut by 4 bases, the J end by 0 bases, with 13 bases between. Germline values: CDR1 SGHTA, CDR2 FQGNSA. This CDR3 is CASSSSRRNSYEQYF. The CDR3 DNA follows: TGTGCCAGCAGCTCCAGCCGGAGAAACTCCTACGAGCAGTACTTC.

The chain combines TRBV11-2 with TRBJ2-1, with D uncertain. Germline V CDR1 and CDR2: SGHAT, FQNNGV. Trimming pared 3 bases from V and 8 bases from J, leaving 14 bases between. The CDR3 spans 14 residues. The CDR3 DNA sequence: TGTGCCAGCAGCTTGTCACAGTTTAGAGATGAGCAGTTCTTC. This encodes CASSLSQFRDEQFF. The complete variable domain, with remaining parts taken from reference TRBV11-2 and TRBJ2-1, reads EAGVAQSPRYKIIEKRQSVAFWCNPISGHATLYWYQQILGQGPKLLIQFQNNGVVDDSQLPKDRFSAERLKGVDSTLKIQPAKLEDSAVYLCASSLSQFRDEQFFGPGTRLTVL.

V gene TRBV28 combines with J gene TRBJ1-2; TRBD1 might be the D (6 bases). CDR1 and CDR2 (germline): MDHEN, SYDVKM. The CDR3 consists of 11 residues. Trimming shortened V by 8 bases and J by 3 bases, and 7 bases separated the two germline ends. As DNA, the CDR3 is TGTGCCAGCGGACAGTACTATGGCTACACCTTC. Its protein is CASGQYYGYTF.

CDR3 sequence: CASSLVVAGVAEQYF. CDR3 nucleotides: TGTGCCAGCAGCTTAGTGGTAGCGGGTGTTGCCGAGCAGTACTTC. The chain uses TRBV7-9 and TRBJ2-7, with 7 bases aligning to TRBD2. The CDR3 extends over 15 amino acids. The trim removed 1 base at V and 6 bases at J, leaving 9 bases unmatched. Germline V lookup: CDR1 SEHNR, CDR2 FQNEAQ (reference sequence). The entire variable domain, with the rest obtained from reference TRBV7-9 and TRBJ2-7, is as follows: DTGVSQNPRHKITKRGQNVTFRCDPISEHNRLYWYRQTLGQGPEFLTYFQNEAQLEKSRLLSDRFSAERPKGSFSTLEIQRTEQGDSAMYLCASSLVVAGVAEQYFGPGTRLTVT.

CDR3 DNA: TGTGCCAGCAGCTTAGTGGCAGGGGGTGAAAAACTGTTTTTT. This gives the protein CASSLVAGGEKLFF. V usage is TRBV7-8 and J usage is TRBJ1-4; 7 nucleotides align to TRBD1. The germline CDR1 and CDR2 sequences are SGHVS and FQNEAQ. This CDR3 spans 14 amino acids. Losses at the gene ends were 1 base for V and 7 bases for J; bases not matched to a gene: 3. The full variable domain, in which reference TRBV7-8 and TRBJ1-4 provide the parts outside the CDR3, is GAGVSQSPRYKVAKRGQDVALRCDPISGHVSLFWYQQALGQGPEFLTYFQNEAQLDKSGLPSDRFFAERPEGSVSTLKIQRTQQEDSAVYLCASSLVAGGEKLFFGSGTQLSVL.

This clone has just a few counts. The gene calls are TRBV7-9 and TRBJ1-4, with D tentatively TRBD1 (6 bases). The CDR3 consists of 14 residues. Per the germline V gene, CDR1 is SEHNR and CDR2 is FQNEAQ (reference sequence). Trimming took off 2 bases at V and 8 bases at J, with 12 bases between the two ends. Written as DNA, the CDR3 is TGTGCCAGCAGCTTAACAGGGATATACGAAAAACTGTTTTTT. Translated: CASSLTGIYEKLFF.

This clone was seen at least ten times. The chain uses TRBV24-1 and TRBJ2-2; a weak D match, TRBD2 (7 bases). Germline V gene data show CDR1 as KGHDR and CDR2 as SFDVKD. The V and J ends lost 8 bases and 5 bases respectively, with 14 bases between them. The CDR3 spans 14 residues. CDR3 nucleotides: TGTGCCACCACCGAAAGGGGGGGAACCGGGGAGCTGTTTTTT. Protein: CATTERGGTGELFF.

The chain joins TRBV30 to TRBJ1-2; D might be TRBD1 (6 bases). The CDR3 extends over 16 amino acids. Deletions cut 2 bases from V and 4 bases from J, with 20 bases between. Germline V CDR1 and CDR2: GTSNPN, SVGIG (reference sequence). This CDR3 is CAWSSTLWGPGYGYTF. Written as DNA, the CDR3 is TGTGCCTGGAGTTCTACGTTGTGGGGGCCGGGCTATGGCTACACCTTC.

The chain carries TRBV28 and TRBJ2-7; tentatively, D is TRBD1 (5 bases). The germline gives CDR1 MDHEN, CDR2 SYDVKM. This CDR3 region has 12 residues. Deletions cut 4 bases from V and 12 bases from J, with 16 bases between. The CDR3 bases are TGTGCCAGCAGTTCTCAGCTCAGGGTAGGGTACTTC. It translates to CASSSQLRVGYF.

V is TRBV7-9 and J is TRBJ1-5, with 9 bases aligning to TRBD1. CDR1 and CDR2 from the germline V gene are SEHNR and FQNEAQ (reference sequence). The CDR3 covers 15 residues. The V and J ends lost 0 bases and 7 bases, in that order; junction bases with no gene match: 4. CDR3 region: CASSLAGTGLQPQHF. DNA for the CDR3: TGTGCCAGCAGCTTAGCTGGGACAGGGTTACAGCCCCAGCATTTT.

In this sample, this clone turned up a few times. V and J are TRBV2 and TRBJ1-6; 8 bases line up with TRBD1. Germline assignment: CDR1 SNHLY and CDR2 FYNNEI. The junction had 3 bases not matched to a gene; V was cut back by 0 bases and J by 8 bases. CDR3 size: 15 residues. This CDR3 reads CASSEARQGYSPLHF. The CDR3 DNA reads TGTGCCAGCAGTGAAGCGCGACAGGGGTATTCACCCCTCCACTTT.

The chain is built from TRBV9 and TRBJ2-1; TRBD2 is a possible D gene (6 bases). Trimming shortened V by 0 bases and J by 6 bases, and 13 bases separated the two germline ends. Germline CDR1 reads SGDLS; CDR2 reads YYNGEE. The CDR3 is 15 amino acids. The CDR3 nucleotides are TGTGCCAGCAGCGTAGATGGGGTGGGGGGCAATGAGCAGTTCTTC. It is translated as CASSVDGVGGNEQFF. Full variable domain (missing parts from reference TRBV9 and TRBJ2-1): DSGVTQTPKHLITATGQRVTLRCSPRSGDLSVYWYQQSLDQGLQFLIQYYNGEERAKGNILERFSAQQFPDLHSELNLSSLELGDSALYFCASSVDGVGGNEQFFGPGTRLTVL.

The rearrangement links TRBV7-3 to TRBJ1-1; no reliable D call. Germline lookup yields CDR1 SGHTA and CDR2 FQGTGA. Trimming removed 3 bases at V and 0 bases at J, with 8 bases between. The CDR3 is 14 residues long. This CDR3 is CASSLRGMNTEAFF. As DNA, the CDR3 is TGTGCCAGCAGCTTGCGGGGAATGAACACTGAAGCTTTCTTT.

The gene calls are TRBV2 and TRBJ1-2; D perhaps matches TRBD1 (5 bases). CDR1 SNHLY and CDR2 FYNNEI come from the germline V gene. The CDR3 contains 15 residues. With 6 bases removed from V and 6 bases from J, the gap between germline ends came to 20 bases. The CDR3 coding sequence is TGTGCCAGCAGCGGTTCCTCGACAGCGCAAAATGGCTACACCTTC. Translation: CASSGSSTAQNGYTF.

The CDR3 DNA reads as TGTGCCAGCAGGAGCCCAACTGGCTACACCTTC. Encoded protein: CASRSPTGYTF. The chain combines TRBV2 with TRBJ1-2, with no clear D. The germline V gene has CDR1 SNHLY and CDR2 FYNNEI. The CDR3 length is 11 residues. Trimming pared 6 bases from V and 7 bases from J, leaving 9 bases between.